The present TCR beta chain was sequenced within a study of T-cell memory formation after mild COVID-19 (dated by TCRdb to the early 2020s). For the wider study: Most TCR sequence clusters were specific to one of the two donors. T-cell clones expanding and contracting after mild COVID-19 in a couple of donors were tracked by longitudinal TCRalpha and TCRbeta repertoire sequencing. Two young, previously healthy adult volunteers made up the cohort, one male and one female. Points the paper makes about the study in general: The study covered only a couple of mild cases, and larger cohorts including severe cases with pre-infection samples were considered necessary. Contracting CD4+ clones turned up mainly in the CM and EM memory subsets, whereas EMRA was where CD8+ clones were enriched. From day 15 to 85, contracting clones showed balanced CD4/CD8 phenotypes, whereas a second wave of clones that expanded from day 15 to 37 leaned towards CD4+. SARS-CoV-2 specificity was not confirmed for the second-wave clones peaking on day 37. Some responding clones were detected in pre-infection memory, suggesting pre-existing cross-reactive memory T cells joined the SARS-CoV-2 response.

The sequencer was an Illumina NovaSeq 6000. Using 5'RACE with constant-segment primers, TCRalpha and TCRbeta cDNA libraries were constructed, with sample barcodes and unique molecular identifiers added in the process. Trizol reagent was used to extract RNA from every sample. Library amplification was performed in two PCR steps, and a second sample barcode and Illumina TruSeq adapters were introduced in the second step. Libraries were sequenced on an Illumina NovaSeq with 2 x 150 bp paired-end reads. Per the original workflow: The reads were demultiplexed and collapsed into UMI-guided consensus sequences using migec v1.2.7. Using mixcr v2.1.11, the UMI consensuses were aligned to TRA and TRB V and J templates and assembled into clonotypes. Expanded or contracted clonotypes were those called significant by both edgeR and NoisET, with noise models trained on biological replicates. For edgeR calls, the cutoffs were a false discovery rate-adjusted p below 0.01 and a log2 fold-change threshold of 1. As an exploratory analysis of dynamics, max-normalized trajectories of the 1000 most abundant clonotypes were examined by PCA with hierarchical clustering. The CD4 or CD8 phenotype of responding clones was assigned using the separately sequenced CD4+ and CD8+ repertoires. TCRdb took the public reads, trimmed them with fastp at Q25, ran MiXCR for clone calling and kept in-frame beta chains. Each entry merges the rows of one CDR3 protein and shows their most common DNA and genes. The V and J calls here are based on TCRdb, not the publication. Across this sample there are over 400,000 distinct CDR3 sequences, with more than 20% seen only once. The top ten constitute 13% of the sample.

Ficoll-Paque density gradient centrifugation was the method used to isolate PBMCs. This clonotype turned up a few times. What this receptor recognizes is not known. No much larger clone exists at a distance of one base, and base qualities are not known. Relative to germline, V is missing 1 base and J is missing 6 bases, with 4 bases of the junction outside any gene match. From the cysteine up to the phenylalanine, the CDR3 has a length of 15 residues. The sequence is cut down to CDR3 DNA, 45 bases in frame from base 1. CDR1 is given as KGHDR and CDR2 as SFDVKD, both from the germline V gene. Recombination linked TRBV24-1 to TRBJ2-1, with TRBD2 identical over 8 junction bases. This receptor was identified in an adult woman who had mild COVID-19 (a few samples of this study predate the infection). The sample titles of this study are shuffled in the database, so cell type and time point are left out; the donor was told from shared clones. The sequenced sample was PBMCs or a T cell subset sorted from them (not recorded which). At the DNA level, the sequence is TGTGCCACCAGTGATTTCTGGCTAGCGGGCAATGAGCAGTTCTTC. Protein translation: CATSDFWLAGNEQFF.